The 20 T cell receptor beta chains given below trace back to one sample, sequenced in a study of response to subunit inactivated influenza vaccine. TCRdb used MiXCR to reprocess the RT-PCR reads, holding one entry per CDR3 protein. Of 300,000 to 350,000 distinct CDR3 sequences detected, 21% appear once; the ten largest clones hold roughly 10%. The specimen was PBMCs from blood, collected approximately 20 months after vaccination. The receptor set was obtained from a man aged 50 to 75 who received an inactivated influenza vaccine.

There are many counts of this clonotype. The chain recombines TRBV30 with TRBJ1-6, with D possibly being TRBD1 (5 bases). V was cut by 1 base and J by 7 bases, with 14 bases left in between. Per germline, CDR1 GTSNPN and CDR2 SVGIG (reference sequence). The CDR3 loop spans 15 amino acids. CDR3 nucleotide sequence: TGTGCCTGGAGTGCGGCATTCCAGGGCAATTCACCCCTCCACTTT. Translating it yields CAWSAAFQGNSPLHF.

The chain uses TRBV7-2 and TRBJ2-1, with D possibly being TRBD1 (6 bases). The CDR3 extends over 14 amino acids. Trimming removed 5 bases at V and 7 bases at J, with 15 bases between. Germline CDR1 reads SGHTA; CDR2 reads FQGNSA. The CDR3 loop is CASSHSGGGNEQFF. The CDR3 nucleotides are TGTGCCAGCAGCCATAGTGGGGGCGGAAATGAGCAGTTCTTC.

This rearrangement joins TRBV29-1 to TRBJ1-1, with TRBD1 as a possible D gene (5 bases). The V and J ends lost 0 bases and 1 base respectively, with 9 bases between them. CDR1 is SQVTM, CDR2 ANQGSEA, per germline. The CDR3 extends over 14 amino acids. The CDR3 reads CSVEDQTANTEAFF. The CDR3 DNA follows: TGCAGCGTTGAAGATCAGACAGCGAACACTGAAGCTTTCTTT. The entire variable domain, with the rest obtained from reference TRBV29-1 and TRBJ1-1, is as follows: SAVISQKPSRDICQRGTSLTIQCQVDSQVTMMFWYRQQPGQSLTLIATANQGSEATYESGFVIDKFPISRPNLTFSTLTVSNMSPEDSSIYLCSVEDQTANTEAFFGQGTRLTVV.

This clonotype was seen more than once but under ten times. The rearrangement joins TRBV25-1 to TRBJ2-3; 7 nucleotides line up with TRBD1. After removal of 5 bases from V and 6 bases from J, the junction contained 8 bases not matched to a gene. Germline assignment: CDR1 MGHDK and CDR2 SYGVNS. CDR3 length: 14 amino acids. The CDR3 bases are TGTGCCAGCAGTTCCCCGACAGGGCCCGATACGCAGTATTTT. It translates to CASSSPTGPDTQYF.

The chain joins TRBV3-1 to TRBJ2-7; D is unclear. Germline CDR1 and CDR2: LGHDT and YNNKEL (reference sequence). With 3 bases removed from V and 0 bases from J, the gap between germline ends came to 12 bases. There are 15 residues in the CDR3. The CDR3: CASSQPVSGSYEQYF. The CDR3 DNA reads TGTGCCAGCAGCCAGCCCGTCTCCGGCTCCTACGAGCAGTACTTC.

This clonotype has only a few counts. The chain uses TRBV7-2 and TRBJ2-3; D is unclear. Germline V CDR1 and CDR2: SGHTA, FQGNSA. This CDR3 is 12 amino acids long. Trimming shortened V by 5 bases and J by 8 bases, and 11 bases separated the two germline ends. The CDR3 is CASSRGTVTQYF. DNA of the CDR3: TGTGCCAGCAGCAGAGGTACTGTTACGCAGTATTTT.

This clonotype was seen a few times. The chain combines TRBV28 with TRBJ2-1; D is unresolved. The V gene's germline CDR1 is MDHEN and CDR2 SYDVKM. The CDR3 covers 12 residues. Between the trimmed V and J ends, which lost 5 bases and 8 bases, there was a span of 10 bases. The CDR3 protein is CASSLGWDEQFF. CDR3 coding DNA: TGTGCCAGCAGTCTCGGATGGGATGAGCAGTTCTTC.

This clonotype was counted between two and nine times. The rearrangement links TRBV4-3 to TRBJ1-2; D is unclear. Looked up from germline, CDR1 is LGHNA and CDR2 is YSLEER. The V end lost 0 bases, the J end lost 0 bases, and 17 bases lay between the germline ends. CDR3 length: 18 amino acids. The CDR3 DNA sequence: TGCGCCAGCAGCCAAGATCCATCGGGCTCACGAGCTAACTATGGCTACACCTTC. As protein: CASSQDPSGSRANYGYTF.

The chain is built from TRBV20-1 and TRBJ2-1; 9 bases match TRBD2. The CDR3 contains 15 residues. The ends lost 3 bases at V and 6 bases at J; junction bases unmatched: 9. Germline values: CDR1 DFQATT, CDR2 SNEGSKA (reference sequence). The CDR3, as DNA: TGCAGTGCTAGTCCTGCGGGAGGGGTAGGCAATGAGCAGTTCTTC. Encoded protein: CSASPAGGVGNEQFF.

This clonotype has a handful of counts. The rearrangement uses TRBV12-3 or TRBV12-4 and TRBJ2-1; perhaps TRBD1 as D (6 bases). The germline V and J ends were trimmed by 1 base and 9 bases, with 10 bases remaining between them. CDR3 length: 13 residues. The CDR3 bases are TGTGCCAGCAGTTTAGTGCTCAGGGGTGAGCAGTTCTTC. Its protein is CASSLVLRGEQFF.

This clonotype showed up many times. The chain joins TRBV4-3 to TRBJ1-1; D not certain. The CDR3 extends over 13 amino acids. The V end lost 5 bases, the J end lost 2 bases, and 9 bases lay between the germline ends. Germline CDR1 LGHNA, CDR2 YSLEER. This CDR3 is CASSIGLNTEAFF. CDR3 bases: TGCGCCAGCAGCATCGGGCTCAACACTGAAGCTTTCTTT.

The chain carries TRBV7-2 and TRBJ2-7; D gene ambiguous. Germline V gene data show CDR1 as SGHTA and CDR2 as FQGNSA. V was pared by 3 bases and J by 4 bases, with 10 bases between. The CDR3 is 13 amino acids. DNA of the CDR3: TGTGCCAGCAGCTTGGGAAATTATTACGAGCAGTACTTC. Its translation is CASSLGNYYEQYF.

This clonotype was observed a few times. V usage is TRBV11-2 and J usage is TRBJ2-4; 11 bases fit TRBD2. The CDR3 consists of 15 residues. The germline gives CDR1 SGHAT, CDR2 FQNNGV. After removal of 5 bases from V and 13 bases from J, the junction contained 13 bases not matched to a gene. CDR3 DNA sequence: TGTGCCAGCAGCGATATAGCGGGAGGGCCTGTCTCCCAGTACTTC. This gives the protein CASSDIAGGPVSQYF.

This clonotype was counted only a few times. J is TRBJ2-3 and V is TRBV11-2; 11 bases map to TRBD2. The CDR3 extends over 18 amino acids. Looked up from germline, CDR1 is SGHAT and CDR2 is FQNNGV. V lost 4 bases to trimming and J lost 0 bases; unmatched junction nucleotides: 9. The CDR3 here is CASSSGLAVISSTDTQYF. The CDR3 DNA reads as TGTGCCAGCAGCTCGGGACTAGCGGTAATATCTAGCACAGATACGCAGTATTTT.

This clonotype was found a few times. The chain uses TRBV20-1 and TRBJ1-5; D uncertain. The germline V gene encodes CDR1 DFQATT and CDR2 SNEGSKA (reference sequence). This CDR3 is 13 amino acids long. V was trimmed by 2 bases and J by 2 bases, leaving 7 bases between them. CDR3 coding DNA: TGCAGTGCTAGAAGTGGGGGCAATCAGCCCCAGCATTTT. Its translation: CSARSGGNQPQHF.

The sample holds a few counts of this clonotype. V is TRBV20-1 and J is TRBJ2-5; no firm D call. The V gene lost 5 bases and the J gene lost 2 bases, with 9 bases spanning the gap. The length of the CDR3 is 12 residues. Germline V gene sequence: CDR1 DFQATT, CDR2 SNEGSKA (reference sequence). In nucleotides, the CDR3 is TGCAGTGCTCCCTACCTACAAGAGACCCAGTACTTC. Translating gives CSAPYLQETQYF.

This clonotype was seen a handful of times. The chain recombines TRBV7-3 with TRBJ2-1; 11 bases map to TRBD2. CDR3 length equals 18 residues. The trim removed 1 base at V and 6 bases at J, leaving 11 bases unmatched. Germline V CDR1 and CDR2: SGHTA, FQGTGA. Written as DNA, the CDR3 is TGTGCCAGCAGCTTAATAGCTAGCGGGAGGTCTAGGAGCAATGAGCAGTTCTTC. Protein: CASSLIASGRSRSNEQFF.

V usage is TRBV25-1 and J usage is TRBJ1-6; tentatively, D is TRBD1 (5 bases). The germline gives CDR1 MGHDK, CDR2 SYGVNS. The length of the CDR3 is 14 residues. V lost 1 base and J 9 bases, leaving 10 bases between the germline ends. CDR3 DNA: TGTGCCAGCAGTGAATTAGGGGTCAGTTCACCCCTCCACTTT. Translation: CASSELGVSSPLHF.

This clonotype was seen ten or more times. The CDR3, as DNA: TGCGCCAGCAGGCGAGAGGGACCGAATAATGAAAAACTGTTTTTT. Translated, it gives CASRREGPNNEKLFF. This chain uses TRBV5-1 with TRBJ1-4; perhaps TRBD1 as D (5 bases). V lost 5 bases, J lost 4 bases, and 15 bases lay in between. CDR3 length equals 15 residues. Germline V gene data show CDR1 as SGHRS and CDR2 as YFSETQ.

This clonotype was counted a few times. The gene calls are TRBV5-4 and TRBJ1-4, with TRBD1 as a possible D gene (5 bases). The CDR3 is 14 amino acids. Germline CDR1 reads SGHNT; CDR2 reads YYREEE (reference sequence). Trimming pared 2 bases from V and 13 bases from J, leaving 18 bases between. The CDR3, as DNA: TGTGCCAGCAGCTTTGGGACCTCTTCGGGAAGACTGTTTTTT. Translating it yields CASSFGTSSGRLFF.